This TCR beta chain derives from a study of glioma-infiltrating T cells after dendritic cell vaccination. Background on the study: Dendritic cell vaccination trial patients had either newly diagnosed or recurrent glioblastoma.

The time point: after dendritic cell vaccination, including at tumor progression/relapse. The method was immunoSEQ multiplex PCR; TCRdb's version includes in-frame clones alone and lacks a portion of them. The data show 90,000 to 140,000 clones, 90% seen once. Germline lookup yields CDR1 MNHEY and CDR2 SVGAGI. The length of the CDR3 is 11 residues. Trimming took 6 bases from V and 5 from J, leaving 7 bases between them. The TCR comes from a human donor with glioblastoma. J is TRBJ2-5 and V is TRBV6-5; no clear D. The sample here was blood, taken after dendritic cell vaccination. The CDR3 reads CASRTQETQYF. The CDR3 DNA sequence: TGTGCCAGCAGGACTCAGGAGACCCAGTACTTC.